This entry concerns a single T cell receptor beta chain. Together with a sample-barcoded 5' primer, a J-beta primer mix was included in a second PCR lasting roughly 6 to 12 cycles. TCRdb called the 5' RACE reads again in MiXCR, with one record for every CDR3 protein. This table holds about 780,000 distinct CDR3 sequences, roughly 26% found once. This specimen comes from a study of blood T cells in healthy people across ages. CDR3 length: 16 residues. The ends lost 4 bases at V and 13 bases at J; junction bases unmatched: 16. CDR1 and CDR2 (germline): SGHNT, YYREEE (reference sequence). The same sample was also used in a study of T cells of mothers and their children.

What was sequenced was blood. The receptor's source is a boy between 10 and 17 years old in good health. The chain recombines TRBV5-4 with TRBJ2-1; 11 bases map to TRBD2. CDR3: CASSPKSSGGRGEQFF. The DNA for the CDR3 is TGTGCCAGCAGCCCGAAATCTAGCGGGGGGCGGGGGGAACAGTTCTTC. The whole variable domain, filled in from reference TRBV5-4 and TRBJ2-1, reads ETGVTQSPTHLIKTRGQQVTLRCSSQSGHNTVSWYQQALGQGPQFIFQYYREEENGRGNFPPRFSGLQFPNYSSELNVNALELDDSALYLCASSPKSSGGRGEQFFGPGTRLTVL.